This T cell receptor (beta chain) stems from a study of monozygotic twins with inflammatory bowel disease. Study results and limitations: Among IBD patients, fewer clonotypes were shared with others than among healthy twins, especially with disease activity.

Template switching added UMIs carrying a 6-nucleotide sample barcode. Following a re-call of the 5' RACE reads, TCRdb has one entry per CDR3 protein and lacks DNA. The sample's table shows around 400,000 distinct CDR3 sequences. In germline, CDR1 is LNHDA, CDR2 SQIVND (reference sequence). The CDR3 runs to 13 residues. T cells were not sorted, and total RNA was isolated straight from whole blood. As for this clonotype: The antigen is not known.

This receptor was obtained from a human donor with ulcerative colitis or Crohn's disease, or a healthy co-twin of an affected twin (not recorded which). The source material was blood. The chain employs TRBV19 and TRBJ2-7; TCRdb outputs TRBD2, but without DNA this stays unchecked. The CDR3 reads CASSITSGNVVYF.